One sample yielded the 28 T cell receptor beta chains listed below, sequenced in a study of T cell responses to AZD1222 COVID-19 vaccine. Sequenced by immunoSEQ multiplex PCR; TCRdb stores in-frame clones only, minus some. This sample carries 150,000 to 200,000 clones, 85% to 90% of them seen once, and the ten largest clones take roughly 1.7%. The sample in question was peripheral blood, obtained on day 0 of AZD1222 vaccination. The receptors derive from an adult in good health.

The chain recombines TRBV28 with TRBJ2-5; possible D gene TRBD2, 5 bases. This CDR3 has 15 residues. V dropped 5 bases and J dropped 3 bases, with 16 bases sitting between them. CDR1 is MDHEN, CDR2 SYDVKM, per germline. CDR3 region: CASSLSRREKETQYF. The CDR3 bases are TGTGCCAGCAGTCTCTCGAGAAGGGAGAAAGAGACCCAGTACTTC.

V and J are TRBV6-6 and TRBJ1-4; D gene uncertain. V shed 6 bases and J shed 0 bases, with 14 bases lying between them. Per the germline V gene, CDR1 is MNHNY and CDR2 is SVGAGI (reference sequence). This CDR3 contains 16 residues. The CDR3 region is CASSPSDGTTNEKLFF. The CDR3 DNA is TGTGCCAGCAGCCCCAGCGACGGAACAACTAATGAAAAACTGTTTTTT.

The V call is TRBV5-1, the J call TRBJ1-2, with TRBD1 identical over 10 bases. The germline V gene encodes CDR1 SGHRS and CDR2 YFSETQ. The CDR3 length is 14 residues. J lost 2 bases, V lost 4 bases, and 2 bases had no gene match. CDR3: CASSEGQGNYGYTF. The CDR3 DNA is TGCGCCAGCAGCGAGGGACAGGGGAACTATGGCTACACCTTC.

This chain uses TRBV18 with TRBJ2-3; D is unclear. V lost 3 bases and J lost 6, with 10 bases in between. The CDR3 contains 13 residues. The germline V gene has CDR1 KGHSH and CDR2 LQKENI. DNA for the CDR3: TGTGCCAGCTCACCGTCCCGGATGGATACGCAGTATTTT. This encodes CASSPSRMDTQYF.

The chain carries TRBV28 and TRBJ2-7, with D unclear. Trimming cost V 5 bases and J 4 bases, with 6 bases left between them. This CDR3 contains 11 residues. Looked up from germline, CDR1 is MDHEN and CDR2 is SYDVKM. The DNA for the CDR3 is TGTGCCAGCAGTGTCAAATACGAGCAGTACTTC. It codes for CASSVKYEQYF.

V usage is TRBV28 and J usage is TRBJ1-1; unclear D gene. This CDR3 spans 12 amino acids. Trimming cost V 8 bases and J 3 bases, with 10 bases left between them. Germline V gives CDR1 MDHEN, CDR2 SYDVKM. This chain's CDR3 is CASAERDTEAFF. CDR3 in DNA: TGTGCCAGCGCGGAGCGGGACACTGAAGCTTTCTTT.

The J gene is TRBJ2-3, the V gene TRBV7-3; the D gene is possibly TRBD2 (6 bases). Trimming removed 2 bases at V and 4 bases at J, with 16 bases between. Germline values: CDR1 SGHTA, CDR2 FQGTGA. The CDR3 has 16 residues. CDR3 nucleotides: TGTGCCAGCAGCTTAGGAGTCGGGAGACTCTCAGATACGCAGTATTTT. This translates into CASSLGVGRLSDTQYF. Variable domain in full (rest from reference TRBV7-3 and TRBJ2-3): GAGVSQTPSNKVTEKGKYVELRCDPISGHTALYWYRQSLGQGPEFLIYFQGTGAADDSGLPNDRFFAVRPEGSVSTLKIQRTERGDSAVYLCASSLGVGRLSDTQYFGPGTRLTVL.

The table lists this clone with a few counts. This chain connects TRBV2 to TRBJ1-5; TRBD1 agrees at 7 bases. The CDR3 extends over 14 amino acids. Per the germline V gene, CDR1 is SNHLY and CDR2 is FYNNEI. Germline trimming cut 2 bases from V and 4 bases from J; bases unmatched to any gene: 2. The CDR3 DNA reads TGTGCCAGCAGTGAATACAGGGGAAATCAGCCCCAGCATTTT. This sequence encodes CASSEYRGNQPQHF.

The chain carries TRBV6-1 and TRBJ1-5; D is unclear. In germline, CDR1 is MNHNS, CDR2 SASEGT. The CDR3 runs 15 residues. V lost 0 bases and J lost 8, with 14 bases in between. This chain's CDR3 is CASSEALAGVKPQHF. CDR3 coding DNA: TGTGCCAGCAGTGAAGCGCTGGCCGGTGTCAAGCCCCAGCATTTT.

The J gene is TRBJ1-1, the V gene TRBV3-1 (or the pseudogene TRBV3-2); D is uncertain. V shed 7 bases and J shed 6 bases, with 21 bases lying between them. Germline loops: CDR1 LGHDT, CDR2 YNNKEL (reference sequence). The CDR3 loop spans 15 amino acids. The CDR3 is CASTLRSAGAAEAFF. CDR3 in DNA: TGTGCCAGCACCCTAAGATCGGCAGGTGCGGCTGAAGCTTTCTTT.

The J gene is TRBJ1-5, the V gene TRBV28; a weak D match, TRBD1 (6 bases). The CDR3 length is 15 residues. V gave up 4 bases and J gave up 2 bases, with 12 bases separating them. Germline CDR1 MDHEN, CDR2 SYDVKM. DNA for the CDR3: TGTGCCAGCAGTTCCCCGGACAGTCGCAATCAGCCCCAGCATTTT. The encoded protein is CASSSPDSRNQPQHF.

The chain has TRBV24-1 and TRBJ2-2; tentative D call: TRBD1 (5 bases). The V end was cut by 0 bases, the J end by 1 base, with 8 bases between. The CDR3 sequence is 16 residues long. CDR1 is KGHDR and CDR2 is SFDVKD in the germline V gene. The CDR3 is CATSDLSRENTGELFF. CDR3 nucleotide sequence: TGTGCCACCAGTGATTTGAGCAGGGAGAACACCGGGGAGCTGTTTTTT.

The chain combines TRBV7-9 with TRBJ1-4, with D tentatively TRBD1 (6 bases). Germline V lookup: CDR1 SEHNR, CDR2 FQNEAQ (reference sequence). Trimming took 5 bases from V and 8 from J, leaving 15 bases between them. This CDR3 is 14 amino acids long. The CDR3 DNA follows: TGTGCCAGCAGCCCAGTAGGAGGGGGGGAAAAACTGTTTTTT. This codes for CASSPVGGGEKLFF. Looking up the rest from reference TRBV7-9 and TRBJ1-4 gives the full variable domain: DTGVSQNPRHKITKRGQNVTFRCDPISEHNRLYWYRQTLGQGPEFLTYFQNEAQLEKSRLLSDRFSAERPKGSFSTLEIQRTEQGDSAMYLCASSPVGGGEKLFFGSGTQLSVL.

The chain combines TRBV28 with TRBJ2-7; D is unclear. The ends were cut back, 4 bases at V and 3 bases at J, with 4 bases in the middle. The germline V gene has CDR1 MDHEN and CDR2 SYDVKM. The length of the CDR3 is 11 residues. This CDR3 is CASSWGYEQYF. Written as DNA, the CDR3 is TGTGCCAGCAGTTGGGGCTACGAGCAGTACTTC. Based on the CDR3 plus reference TRBV28 and TRBJ2-7, the full variable domain is DVKVTQSSRYLVKRTGEKVFLECVQDMDHENMFWYRQDPGLGLRLIYFSYDVKMKEKGDIPEGYSVSREKKERFSLILESASTNQTSMYLCASSWGYEQYFGPGTRLTVT.

The chain couples TRBV3-1 (or the pseudogene TRBV3-2) to TRBJ1-5, with 10 bases identical to TRBD1. The CDR3 is 15 residues long. V lost 3 bases, J lost 4 bases, and 3 bases stayed unmatched. From germline, CDR1 is LGHDT and CDR2 YNNKEL (reference sequence). In nucleotides, the CDR3 is TGTGCCAGCAGCCACCGGGACAGGGGAAATCAGCCCCAGCATTTT. This codes for CASSHRDRGNQPQHF.

V and J are TRBV5-6 and TRBJ2-7, with a tentative D call TRBD1 (7 bases). Germline V CDR1 and CDR2: SGHDT, YYEEEE. Trimming left V 4 bases short and J 5 bases short, with 22 bases between. The CDR3 loop spans 16 amino acids. The CDR3 loop is CASSPIRGTPVDEQYV. The DNA for the CDR3 is TGTGCCAGCAGCCCGATCAGGGGGACTCCTGTCGACGAGCAGTACGTC.

The genes are TRBV12-3 or TRBV12-4 and TRBJ1-1, with a weak D call TRBD1 (5 bases). CDR3 length: 13 residues. Deletions cut 5 bases from V and 9 bases from J, with 16 bases between. For the CDR3, the DNA is TGTGCCAGCAGTCTACGACGTATGGGGCAAGCTTTCTTT. Its protein is CASSLRRMGQAFF.

There are a few counts of this clone. V and J are TRBV9 and TRBJ2-2; 8 bases align to TRBD1. V shed 0 bases and J 6 bases; nucleotides not matched to a gene: 7. The CDR3 has 16 residues. Germline-derived CDR1 and CDR2 are SGDLS and YYNGEE. Here the CDR3 DNA reads TGTGCCAGCAGCGTAGTTCCAGGGGGCGATGCCGGGGAGCTGTTTTTT. Its protein product is CASSVVPGGDAGELFF.

The rearrangement joins TRBV5-8 to TRBJ2-3, with 7 bases lining up with TRBD2. Trimming cost V 0 bases and J 6 bases; bases outside gene matches: 7. CDR1 is SGHTS, CDR2 YDEGEE, per germline. The CDR3 totals 15 residues. The CDR3 reads CASSLEAGARDTQYF. CDR3 nucleotides: TGTGCCAGCAGCTTGGAGGCGGGAGCAAGGGATACGCAGTATTTT. The full variable domain, in which reference TRBV5-8 and TRBJ2-3 provide the parts outside the CDR3, is EAGVTQSPTHLIKTRGQQATLRCSPISGHTSVYWYQQALGLGLQFLLWYDEGEERNRGNFPPRFSGRQFPNYSSELNVNALELEDSALYLCASSLEAGARDTQYFGPGTRLTVL.

This clone was detected many times. This chain links TRBV3-1 (or the pseudogene TRBV3-2) with TRBJ2-7; 12 positions match TRBD2. This CDR3 comprises 17 residues. The ends lost 1 base at V and 2 bases at J; junction bases unmatched: 6. Germline V gene lookup returns CDR1 LGHDT and CDR2 YNNKEL (reference sequence). The chain's CDR3 is CASSQGISSGRAYEQYF. Written as DNA, the CDR3 is TGTGCCAGCAGCCAAGGTATCTCTAGCGGGAGGGCCTACGAGCAGTACTTC.

The rearrangement uses TRBV4-3 and TRBJ2-1; 11 bases match TRBD1. Germline trimming cut 5 bases from V and 8 bases from J; bases unmatched to any gene: 5. CDR1 is LGHNA and CDR2 is YSLEER in the germline V gene. The CDR3 spans 14 residues. CDR3 nucleotide sequence: TGCGCCAGCAGCTGGGGGACAGGGGGAGATGAGCAGTTCTTC. It is translated as CASSWGTGGDEQFF.

V gene TRBV2 combines with J gene TRBJ2-1, with D possibly matching TRBD2 (6 bases). This CDR3 region has 11 residues. The V and J ends lost 3 bases and 15 bases respectively, with 12 bases between them. Looked up from germline, CDR1 is SNHLY and CDR2 is FYNNEI. The CDR3 DNA follows: TGTGCCAGCAGTGAGTGGGGGGTCTGGTTCTTC. Protein product: CASSEWGVWFF.

The chain links TRBV5-5 to TRBJ2-3; D possibly uses TRBD1 or TRBD2 (6 bases each). Trimming removed 3 bases from V and 0 bases from J, with 14 bases in between. Germline CDR1 and CDR2: SGHKS and YYEKEE (reference sequence). This CDR3 contains 16 residues. The CDR3 DNA reads TGTGCCAGCAGCTCAAAGGGGGGCCAAAGCACAGATACGCAGTATTTT. As protein: CASSSKGGQSTDTQYF.

The DNA of the CDR3 is TGTGCCAGCTCACCTTCTAGAGCTGAGCAGTTCTTC. Its translation: CASSPSRAEQFF. The genes are TRBV18 and TRBJ2-1; no reliable D call. This CDR3 is 12 amino acids long. V shed 3 bases and J shed 9 bases, with 9 bases lying between them. Germline values: CDR1 KGHSH, CDR2 LQKENI.

A few counts support this clone. The CDR3 protein is CAWSLSGVAGYTF. CDR3 nucleotide sequence: TGTGCCTGGAGTTTATCAGGGGTCGCTGGCTACACCTTC. V is TRBV30 and J is TRBJ1-2, with D maybe TRBD1 (6 bases). CDR3 length equals 13 residues. Germline V gives CDR1 GTSNPN, CDR2 SVGIG (reference sequence). Trimming cost V 2 bases and J 7 bases, with 14 bases left between them.

The J gene is TRBJ1-5, the V gene TRBV7-2; the D is unclear. From germline, CDR1 is SGHTA and CDR2 FQGNSA. The V end lost 5 bases, the J end lost 2 bases, and 13 bases lay between the germline ends. This CDR3 comprises 15 residues. In DNA form, the CDR3 reads TGTGCCAGCAGCGGAGGACCCGAGGGCAATCAGCCCCAGCATTTT. It specifies CASSGGPEGNQPQHF.

This clone was recorded once. The chain employs TRBV6-2 or TRBV6-3 and TRBJ1-2; D gene ambiguous. Trimming left V 2 bases short and J 8 bases short, with 9 bases between. The CDR3 is 12 residues long. Per germline, CDR1 MNHEY and CDR2 SVGEGT. The DNA for the CDR3 is TGTGCCAGCAGTTACCCTTCTGGGGGCTACACCTTC. It translates to CASSYPSGGYTF.

The V gene is TRBV10-3, the J gene TRBJ1-5; the D gene is possibly TRBD1 (6 bases). V lost 9 bases, J lost 0 bases, and 12 bases lay in between. Germline assignment: CDR1 ENHRY and CDR2 SYGVKD. The CDR3 is 14 residues long. The CDR3 reads CAISDSNSNQPQHF. DNA for the CDR3: TGTGCCATTTCGGACAGTAATAGCAATCAGCCCCAGCATTTT.